Following are 32 T cell receptor beta chains from one sample sequenced in a study of blood T cells in healthy people across ages. Primers used in a second PCR of roughly 7 to 11 cycles were a sample-barcoded 5' primer and a J-beta primer mix. TCRdb recomputed calls from the 5' RACE reads with MiXCR, one row per CDR3 protein. The sample includes about 1.8 million distinct CDR3 sequences, just under 50% of them seen just once. Sequencing was done on a sample of blood. The receptors originated from a woman between 40 and 50 years old in good health.

This sequence joins TRBV4-1 and TRBJ2-1, with D perhaps given as TRBD1 or TRBD2 (6 bases each). The CDR3 runs 17 residues. Trimming pared 2 bases from V and 3 bases from J, leaving 17 bases between. Germline CDR1 reads MGHRA; CDR2 reads YSYEKL. CDR3 sequence: CASSQLFGGQIYNEQFF. CDR3 nucleotides: TGCGCCAGCAGCCAACTTTTTGGGGGGCAGATCTACAATGAGCAGTTCTTC.

V and J are TRBV27 and TRBJ2-2; D unresolved. Per the germline V gene, CDR1 is MNHEY and CDR2 is SMNVEV (reference sequence). The CDR3 covers 15 residues. The V gene lost 5 bases and the J gene lost 2 bases, with 12 bases spanning the gap. CDR3 region: CASSRARDNTGELFF. The CDR3 nucleotides read TGTGCCAGCAGTAGAGCTAGGGATAACACCGGGGAGCTGTTTTTT.

This clonotype was seen a single time. V usage is TRBV9 and J usage is TRBJ2-5, with 8 bases aligning to TRBD2. V was clipped by 0 bases and J by 0 bases; unmatched bases: 4. Germline V gene lookup returns CDR1 SGDLS and CDR2 YYNGEE. This CDR3 has 16 amino acids. CDR3 DNA: TGTGCCAGCAGCGTAGGTACGCGGGGGGACCAAGAGACCCAGTACTTC. Its protein product is CASSVGTRGDQETQYF.

This sequence joins TRBV5-1 and TRBJ2-1; 13 nucleotides agree with TRBD2. After removal of 1 base from V and 1 base from J, the junction contained 11 bases not matched to a gene. The CDR3 totals 20 residues. Germline V gene data show CDR1 as SGHRS and CDR2 as YFSETQ. CDR3 DNA sequence: TGCGCCAGCAGCTTGAGCCCCCGGACTAGCGGGAGAGGGTCCTACAATGAGCAGTTCTTC. Its protein product is CASSLSPRTSGRGSYNEQFF.

The chain employs TRBV29-1 and TRBJ2-7; 7 nucleotides agree with TRBD2. Germline loops: CDR1 SQVTM, CDR2 ANQGSEA. This CDR3 is built from 13 residues. V was clipped by 2 bases and J by 7 bases; unmatched bases: 8. CDR3 amino acids: CSVESNWEGEQYF. The DNA of the CDR3 is TGCAGCGTTGAATCCAATTGGGAGGGAGAGCAGTACTTC.

There are a few counts of this clonotype. The chain has TRBV12-3 or TRBV12-4 and TRBJ2-5, with 13 positions matching TRBD2. This CDR3 comprises 15 residues. V dropped 6 bases and J dropped 4; count of bases not matched to a gene: 5. The CDR3 sequence is CASSWGLAGRETQYF. In DNA form, the CDR3 reads TGTGCCAGCAGCTGGGGACTAGCGGGGCGAGAGACCCAGTACTTC.

The chain joins TRBV4-2 to TRBJ2-4, with 10 bases matching TRBD2. Germline CDR1 and CDR2: LGHNA and YNFKEQ. V lost 0 bases to trimming and J lost 8 bases; unmatched junction nucleotides: 4. CDR3 length: 15 residues. CDR3 in DNA: TGTGCCAGCAGCCAAGAAAGCGGGGGGGATCACATTCAGTACTTC. Encoded protein: CASSQESGGDHIQYF.

The chain combines TRBV20-1 with TRBJ1-4, with D tentatively TRBD1 (6 bases). The ends were cut back, 3 bases at V and 0 bases at J, with 14 bases in the middle. CDR3 length: 16 amino acids. Germline loops: CDR1 DFQATT, CDR2 SNEGSKA (reference sequence). The CDR3 sequence: CSARDSKRPTNEKLFF. As DNA, the CDR3 is TGCAGTGCTAGGGACAGTAAAAGACCAACTAATGAAAAACTGTTTTTT.

This clonotype showed up just once. The gene calls are TRBV24-1 and TRBJ2-4; 7 positions agree with TRBD1. The J call may not be correct, given that the DNA end is closer to TRBJ2-7. The CDR3 runs 12 residues. The V gene's germline CDR1 is KGHDR and CDR2 SFDVKD. CDR3 bases: TGTGCCACCATCAGGGGGATCTACGAGCAGTACTTC. Its protein product is CATIRGIYEQYF.

The genes are TRBV4-3 and TRBJ1-5; D gene ambiguous. The CDR3 consists of 13 residues. With 1 base removed from V and 3 bases from J, the gap between germline ends came to 4 bases. Germline-derived CDR1 and CDR2 are LGHNA and YSLEER. CDR3 protein: CASSQAINQPQHF. The CDR3, as DNA: TGCGCCAGCAGCCAAGCGATCAATCAGCCCCAGCATTTT.

The chain couples TRBV29-1 to TRBJ1-2; D remains unclear. Trimming shortened V by 5 bases and J by 4 bases, and 14 bases separated the two germline ends. Germline V lookup: CDR1 SQVTM, CDR2 ANQGSEA. The CDR3 sequence is 13 residues long. For the CDR3, the DNA is TGCAGCGTTCAGCTTAGGGAGGCCTATGGCTACACCTTC. Amino acids: CSVQLREAYGYTF. The complete variable domain, with remaining parts taken from reference TRBV29-1 and TRBJ1-2, reads SAVISQKPSRDICQRGTSLTIQCQVDSQVTMMFWYRQQPGQSLTLIATANQGSEATYESGFVIDKFPISRPNLTFSTLTVSNMSPEDSSIYLCSVQLREAYGYTFGSGTRLTVV.

The V gene is TRBV3-1, the J gene TRBJ2-3; a weak D match, TRBD1 (6 bases). Per germline, CDR1 LGHDT and CDR2 YNNKEL (reference sequence). This CDR3 region has 15 residues. Trimming pared 5 bases from V and 0 bases from J, leaving 12 bases between. The CDR3 protein is CASSFRQDSTDTQYF. The CDR3, as DNA: TGTGCCAGCAGCTTTCGACAGGATAGCACAGATACGCAGTATTTT.

J is TRBJ2-6 and V is TRBV5-8; 8 bases map to TRBD2. CDR1 and CDR2 (germline): SGHTS, YDEGEE. The CDR3 consists of 17 residues. V dropped 0 bases and J dropped 2; count of bases not matched to a gene: 4. CDR3 in DNA: TGTGCCAGCAGCTTGGCCCTGACTAGCGCTGGGGCCAACGTCCTGACTTTC. This gives the protein CASSLALTSAGANVLTF.

The chain joins TRBV9 to TRBJ1-6; D is unresolved. V gave up 1 base and J gave up 6 bases, with 8 bases separating them. The CDR3 has 14 amino acids. CDR1 is SGDLS, CDR2 YYNGEE, per germline. CDR3 amino acids: CASSVLGLNSPLHF. The CDR3 nucleotides are TGTGCCAGCAGCGTACTGGGTCTTAATTCACCCCTCCACTTT.

V and J are TRBV29-1 and TRBJ2-7; tentatively, D is TRBD1 (6 bases). The end of the DNA fits TRBJ2-5 better, so the J call may be wrong. The CDR3 runs 17 residues. Germline V lookup: CDR1 SQVTM, CDR2 ANQGSEA. The chain's CDR3 is CSVRVGGPGVVEETQYF. As DNA, the CDR3 is TGCAGCGTTAGAGTTGGGGGCCCGGGCGTGGTAGAAGAGACCCAGTACTTC.

The chain recombines TRBV25-1 with TRBJ1-2; TRBD1 aligns across 10 bases. V was pared by 7 bases and J by 4 bases, with 6 bases of the junction left unmatched. The CDR3 contains 14 residues. In germline, CDR1 is MGHDK, CDR2 SYGVNS. The CDR3 DNA reads as TGTGCCAGCACCGAGACAGGGGGCAGCTATGGCTACACCTTC. Translated: CASTETGGSYGYTF.

The V and J genes are TRBV6-5 and TRBJ1-5, with D tentatively TRBD1 (5 bases). The CDR3 is 15 residues long. The V gene lost 2 bases and the J gene lost 1 base, with 9 bases spanning the gap. CDR1 and CDR2 (germline): MNHEY, SVGAGI. In DNA form, the CDR3 reads TGTGCCAGCAGTTACACTCAGGGAAGCAATCAGCCCCAGCATTTT. It encodes CASSYTQGSNQPQHF.

This clonotype was seen only once. The rearrangement links TRBV2 to TRBJ1-4; possible D gene TRBD1, 5 bases. CDR3 length equals 14 residues. Germline V gene data show CDR1 as SNHLY and CDR2 as FYNNEI. The V end lost 4 bases, the J end lost 7 bases, and 13 bases lay between the germline ends. CDR3 sequence reads: CASSGNGGGEKLFF. In DNA form, the CDR3 reads TGTGCCAGCAGTGGAAACGGGGGAGGTGAAAAACTGTTTTTT.

The V and J genes are TRBV12-3 or TRBV12-4 and TRBJ1-2, with D uncertain. The CDR3 is made up of 16 amino acids. With 5 bases removed from V and 4 bases from J, the gap between germline ends came to 20 bases. The chain's CDR3 is CASSPPGRLLLYGYTF. In DNA form, the CDR3 reads TGTGCCAGCAGTCCCCCGGGCCGCCTACTTCTCTATGGCTACACCTTC.

This clonotype appeared a few times. J is TRBJ2-5 and V is TRBV7-2; 15 bases agree with TRBD2. Germline-derived CDR1 and CDR2 are SGHTA and FQGNSA. This CDR3 has 16 amino acids. V shed 5 bases and J 4 bases; nucleotides not matched to a gene: 5. This CDR3 is CASSPGTSGGIETQYF. The CDR3 bases are TGTGCCAGCAGCCCAGGGACTAGCGGGGGGATAGAGACCCAGTACTTC.

CDR3 region: CASRLNNYGYTF. In nucleotides, the CDR3 is TGTGCCAGCCGGCTTAATAACTATGGCTACACCTTC. The gene calls are TRBV12-3 or TRBV12-4 and TRBJ1-2; D is undetermined. The germline V and J ends were trimmed by 8 bases and 1 base, with 8 bases remaining between them. The length of the CDR3 is 12 residues.

The genes are TRBV20-1 and TRBJ2-3; weak D call: TRBD1 (5 bases). Germline values: CDR1 DFQATT, CDR2 SNEGSKA (reference sequence). Trimming removed 3 bases at V and 4 bases at J, with 11 bases between. The CDR3 has 13 amino acids. The CDR3 DNA reads as TGCAGTGCTAGGGGGCCCAATTCAGATACGCAGTATTTT. It encodes CSARGPNSDTQYF.

This chain uses TRBV27 with TRBJ2-1; a weak D match, TRBD1 (5 bases). V was pared by 5 bases and J by 0 bases, with 11 bases between. The CDR3 sequence is 15 residues long. CDR1 MNHEY and CDR2 SMNVEV come from the germline V gene (reference sequence). The CDR3 loop is CASSPLDISYNEQFF. CDR3 DNA: TGTGCCAGCAGTCCGTTGGACATCTCCTACAATGAGCAGTTCTTC.

The chain has TRBV5-5 and TRBJ2-5, with D uncertain. The CDR3 length is 14 residues. Trimming cost V 7 bases and J 2 bases, with 15 bases left between them. Germline CDR1 SGHKS, CDR2 YYEKEE (reference sequence). The chain's CDR3 is CASGVMWVQETQYF. The CDR3 bases are TGTGCCAGCGGAGTTATGTGGGTACAAGAGACCCAGTACTTC.

V is TRBV2 and J is TRBJ2-3; 11 bases line up with TRBD1. V gave up 8 bases and J gave up 3 bases; unmatched junction bases: 13. The CDR3 length is 17 residues. Germline V gene lookup returns CDR1 SNHLY and CDR2 FYNNEI. The CDR3 is CASHIVRDRGTTDTQYF. DNA for the CDR3: TGTGCCAGCCATATAGTCCGGGACAGGGGGACGACAGATACGCAGTATTTT. Full variable domain (missing parts from reference TRBV2 and TRBJ2-3): EPEVTQTPSHQVTQMGQEVILRCVPISNHLYFYWYRQILGQKVEFLVSFYNNEISEKSEIFDDQFSVERPDGSNFTLKIRSTKLEDSAMYFCASHIVRDRGTTDTQYFGPGTRLTVL.

The J gene is TRBJ2-3, the V gene TRBV11-1; 11 bases fit TRBD2. With 5 bases clipped from V and 5 bases from J, the junction kept 6 bases outside the gene matches. The CDR3 consists of 15 residues. In germline, CDR1 is SGHAT, CDR2 FQDESV (reference sequence). The CDR3 spells CASSQGLAEEDTQYF. CDR3 nucleotide sequence: TGTGCCAGCAGCCAGGGACTAGCGGAAGAAGATACGCAGTATTTT.

The rearrangement links TRBV6-5 to TRBJ2-7, with D possibly being TRBD1 (6 bases). Trimming removed 6 bases from V and 2 bases from J, with 14 bases in between. Germline CDR1 and CDR2: MNHEY and SVGAGI. The CDR3 contains 14 residues. CDR3 protein: CASSKGQETYEQYF. CDR3 coding DNA: TGTGCCAGCAGCAAGGGACAAGAGACCTACGAGCAGTACTTC.

This clonotype has just a few counts. The chain employs TRBV12-1 and TRBJ2-5; TRBD2, the D gene given by the table, was not confirmed from the DNA. TRBV12-1 is an annotated pseudogene. The CDR3 totals 14 residues. CDR3 coding DNA: TGTGCCAGCAGCCCCACCCGATTACCTAAGACCCAGTACTTC. Its translation: CASSPTRLPKTQYF.

The CDR3 bases are TGTGCCAGCAGTTTAGAGGTTCGGACCTATGGCTACACCTTC. The encoded protein is CASSLEVRTYGYTF. V and J are TRBV28 and TRBJ1-2; D is unresolved. Germline V CDR1 and CDR2: MDHEN, SYDVKM. With 2 bases removed from V and 4 bases from J, the gap between germline ends came to 11 bases. The CDR3 is made up of 14 amino acids.

The CDR3 reads CASHQDRGRYGYTF. The CDR3 nucleotides are TGTGCCAGCCACCAAGACAGGGGGAGGTATGGCTACACCTTC. This chain joins TRBV6-1 and TRBJ1-2; TRBD1 aligns across 9 bases. Looked up from germline, CDR1 is MNHNS and CDR2 is SASEGT. The CDR3 loop spans 14 amino acids. V lost 8 bases, J lost 5 bases, and 9 bases stayed unmatched.

This clonotype was counted ten times or more. The chain has TRBV27 and TRBJ1-2; 8 bases map to TRBD1. The CDR3 spans 13 residues. The ends lost 2 bases at V and 6 bases at J; junction bases unmatched: 2. Germline V gene sequence: CDR1 MNHEY, CDR2 SMNVEV (reference sequence). This CDR3 is CASSLQGADGYTF. CDR3 nucleotide sequence: TGTGCCAGCAGTTTACAGGGGGCTGATGGCTACACCTTC.

The chain recombines TRBV20-1 with TRBJ2-7; either TRBD1 or TRBD2 may supply D (6 bases each). The germline V gene has CDR1 DFQATT and CDR2 SNEGSKA (reference sequence). Deletions cut 2 bases from V and 6 bases from J, with 11 bases between. This CDR3 has 12 residues. The CDR3 bases are TGCAGTGCTAGACGGGGGCCGGGCGAGCAGTACTTC. Its translation: CSARRGPGEQYF.